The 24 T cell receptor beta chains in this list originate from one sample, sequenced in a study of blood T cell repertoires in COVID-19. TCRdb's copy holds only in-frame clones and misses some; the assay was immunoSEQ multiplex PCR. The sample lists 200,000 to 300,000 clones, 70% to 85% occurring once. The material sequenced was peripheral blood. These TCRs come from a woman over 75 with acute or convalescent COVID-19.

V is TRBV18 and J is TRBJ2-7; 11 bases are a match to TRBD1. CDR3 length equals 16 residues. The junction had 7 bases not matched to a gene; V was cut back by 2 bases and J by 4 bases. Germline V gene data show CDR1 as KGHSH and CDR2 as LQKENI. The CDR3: CASSPTGTGGMYEQYF. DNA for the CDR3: TGTGCCAGCTCACCAACCGGGACAGGGGGTATGTACGAGCAGTACTTC.

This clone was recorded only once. Here the CDR3 DNA reads TGCAGCGTCGCAGGGGAGTCTGCTGGAAACACCATATATTTT. Its translation is CSVAGESAGNTIYF. The chain combines TRBV29-1 with TRBJ1-3, with a weak D call TRBD1 (6 bases). Per germline, CDR1 SQVTM and CDR2 ANQGSEA. V gave up 6 bases and J gave up 2 bases, with 14 bases separating them. The CDR3 is made up of 14 amino acids.

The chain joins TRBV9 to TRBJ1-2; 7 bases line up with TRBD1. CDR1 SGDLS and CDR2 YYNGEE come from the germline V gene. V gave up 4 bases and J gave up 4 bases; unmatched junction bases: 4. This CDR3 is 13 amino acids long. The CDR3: CASSNGQAYGYTF. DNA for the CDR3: TGTGCCAGCAGCAATGGACAGGCCTATGGCTACACCTTC.

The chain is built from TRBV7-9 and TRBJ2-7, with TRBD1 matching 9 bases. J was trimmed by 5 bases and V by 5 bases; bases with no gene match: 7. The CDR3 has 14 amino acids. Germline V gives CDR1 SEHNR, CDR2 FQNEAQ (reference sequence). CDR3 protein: CASSPDRGKDEQYF. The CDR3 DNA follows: TGTGCCAGCAGCCCGGACAGGGGAAAGGACGAGCAGTACTTC.

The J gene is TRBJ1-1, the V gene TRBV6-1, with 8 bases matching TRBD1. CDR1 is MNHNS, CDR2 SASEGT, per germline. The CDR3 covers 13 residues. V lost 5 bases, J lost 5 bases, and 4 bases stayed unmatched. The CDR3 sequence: CASSPRQGTEAFF. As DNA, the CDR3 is TGTGCCAGCAGTCCTCGACAGGGGACTGAAGCTTTCTTT.

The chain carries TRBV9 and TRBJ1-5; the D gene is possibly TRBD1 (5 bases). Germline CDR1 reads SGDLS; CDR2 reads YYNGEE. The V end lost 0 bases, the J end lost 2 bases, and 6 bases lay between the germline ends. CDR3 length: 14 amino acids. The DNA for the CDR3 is TGTGCCAGCAGCGTAGGCAGGGGCAATCAGCCCCAGCATTTT. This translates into CASSVGRGNQPQHF.

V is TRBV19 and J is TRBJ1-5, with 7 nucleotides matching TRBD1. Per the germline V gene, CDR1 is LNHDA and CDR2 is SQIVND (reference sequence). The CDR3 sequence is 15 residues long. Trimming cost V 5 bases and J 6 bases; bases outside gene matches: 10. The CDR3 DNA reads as TGTGCCAGTAGTCCGACAGGGTTAAGGCGTCAGCCCCAGCATTTT. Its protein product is CASSPTGLRRQPQHF.

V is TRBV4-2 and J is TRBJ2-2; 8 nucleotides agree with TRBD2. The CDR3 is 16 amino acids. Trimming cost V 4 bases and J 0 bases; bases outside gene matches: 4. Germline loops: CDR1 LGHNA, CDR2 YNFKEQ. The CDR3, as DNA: TGTGCCAGCAGCCCGGGTAGCGGGGCGAACACCGGGGAGCTGTTTTTT. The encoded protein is CASSPGSGANTGELFF.

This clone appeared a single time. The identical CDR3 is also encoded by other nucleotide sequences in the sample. The CDR3 loop is CASSLRGDYGYTF. As DNA, the CDR3 is TGTGCCAGCAGCTTGCGGGGTGACTATGGCTACACCTTC. This chain joins TRBV5-5 and TRBJ1-2, with unresolved D. Trimming cost V 1 base and J 3 bases, with 7 bases left between them. This CDR3 has 13 residues. Germline-derived CDR1 and CDR2 are SGHKS and YYEKEE (reference sequence).

The CDR3 nucleotides read TGTGCCAGCAGTCCTAGCGGGGGGGTCTTGGATACGCAGTATTTT. Amino acid sequence: CASSPSGGVLDTQYF. The chain combines TRBV2 with TRBJ2-3; 12 bases line up with TRBD2. The CDR3 covers 15 residues. V lost 5 bases, J lost 6 bases, and 6 bases stayed unmatched. Per germline, CDR1 SNHLY and CDR2 FYNNEI. Looking up the rest from reference TRBV2 and TRBJ2-3 gives the full variable domain: EPEVTQTPSHQVTQMGQEVILRCVPISNHLYFYWYRQILGQKVEFLVSFYNNEISEKSEIFDDQFSVERPDGSNFTLKIRSTKLEDSAMYFCASSPSGGVLDTQYFGPGTRLTVL.

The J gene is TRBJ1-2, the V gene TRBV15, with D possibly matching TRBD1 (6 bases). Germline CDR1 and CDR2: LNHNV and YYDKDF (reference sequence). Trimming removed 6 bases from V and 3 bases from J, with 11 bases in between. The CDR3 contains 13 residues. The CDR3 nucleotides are TGTGCCACCAGTCAACAGGGCGACTATGGCTACACCTTC. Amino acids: CATSQQGDYGYTF.

CDR3 nucleotide sequence: TGTGCCAGCAGTGAAGTGCAGGGCAATCAGCCCCAGCATTTT. Translation: CASSEVQGNQPQHF. J is TRBJ1-5 and V is TRBV6-1; D is uncertain. This CDR3 is built from 14 residues. Trimming cost V 1 base and J 2 bases, with 6 bases left between them. Germline V gene sequence: CDR1 MNHNS, CDR2 SASEGT.

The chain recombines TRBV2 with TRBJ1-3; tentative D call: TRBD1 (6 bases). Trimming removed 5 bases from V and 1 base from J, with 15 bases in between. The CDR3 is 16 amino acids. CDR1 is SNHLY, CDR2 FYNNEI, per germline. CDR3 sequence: CASSTHPRGSGNTIYF. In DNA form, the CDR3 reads TGTGCCAGCAGTACCCATCCTAGGGGGTCTGGAAACACCATATATTTT.

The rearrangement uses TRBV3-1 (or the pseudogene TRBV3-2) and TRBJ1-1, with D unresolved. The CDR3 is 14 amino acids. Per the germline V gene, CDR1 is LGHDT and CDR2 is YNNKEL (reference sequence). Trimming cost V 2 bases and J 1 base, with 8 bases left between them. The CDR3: CASSQLPPNTEAFF. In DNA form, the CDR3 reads TGTGCCAGCAGCCAACTCCCTCCGAACACTGAAGCTTTCTTT.

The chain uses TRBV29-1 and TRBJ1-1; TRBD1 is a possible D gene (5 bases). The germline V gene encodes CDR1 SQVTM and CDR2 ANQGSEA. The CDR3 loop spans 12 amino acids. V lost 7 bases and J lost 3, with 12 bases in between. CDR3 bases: TGCAGCGGCAGGGTTCAAGACACTGAAGCTTTCTTT. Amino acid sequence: CSGRVQDTEAFF.

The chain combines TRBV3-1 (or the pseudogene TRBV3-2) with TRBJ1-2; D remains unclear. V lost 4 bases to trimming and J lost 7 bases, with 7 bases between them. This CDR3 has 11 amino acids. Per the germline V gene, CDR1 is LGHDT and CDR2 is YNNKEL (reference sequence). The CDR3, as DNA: TGTGCCAGCAGCCGGGGAGGTGGCTACACCTTC. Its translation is CASSRGGGYTF.

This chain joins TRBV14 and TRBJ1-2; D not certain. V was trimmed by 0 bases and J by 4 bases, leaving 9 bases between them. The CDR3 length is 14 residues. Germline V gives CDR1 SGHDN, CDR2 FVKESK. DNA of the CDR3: TGTGCCAGCAGCCAAGAAAGGAGCGGCTATGGCTACACCTTC. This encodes CASSQERSGYGYTF.

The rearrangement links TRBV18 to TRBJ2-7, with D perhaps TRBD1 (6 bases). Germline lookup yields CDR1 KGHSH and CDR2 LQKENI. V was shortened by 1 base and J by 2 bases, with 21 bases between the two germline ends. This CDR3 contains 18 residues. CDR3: CASSPLSAPRGPTYEQYF. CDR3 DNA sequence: TGTGCCAGCTCACCACTTTCGGCGCCCAGGGGTCCTACCTACGAGCAGTACTTC.

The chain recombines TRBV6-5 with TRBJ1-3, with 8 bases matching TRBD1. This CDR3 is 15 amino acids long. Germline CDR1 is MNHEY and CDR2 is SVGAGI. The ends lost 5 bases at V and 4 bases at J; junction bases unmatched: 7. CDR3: CASSTTTGVGNTIYF. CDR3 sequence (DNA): TGTGCCAGCAGTACGACGACAGGGGTCGGAAACACCATATATTTT.

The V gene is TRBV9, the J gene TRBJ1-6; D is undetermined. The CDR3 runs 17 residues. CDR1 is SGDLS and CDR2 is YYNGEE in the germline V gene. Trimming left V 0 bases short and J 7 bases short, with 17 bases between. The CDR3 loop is CASSVDQTGWRNSPLHF. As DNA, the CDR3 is TGTGCCAGCAGCGTAGACCAGACCGGTTGGCGGAATTCACCCCTCCACTTT.

CDR3 nucleotide sequence: TGTGCCAGCAGTTTGTCCGCAGGGGGCAGTGGGTATAGCAATCAGCCCCAGCATTTT. Translating gives CASSLSAGGSGYSNQPQHF. This sequence joins TRBV28 and TRBJ1-5; TRBD1 agrees at 8 bases. The CDR3 runs 19 residues. V gave up 3 bases and J gave up 0 bases; unmatched junction bases: 13. CDR1 is MDHEN, CDR2 SYDVKM, per germline.

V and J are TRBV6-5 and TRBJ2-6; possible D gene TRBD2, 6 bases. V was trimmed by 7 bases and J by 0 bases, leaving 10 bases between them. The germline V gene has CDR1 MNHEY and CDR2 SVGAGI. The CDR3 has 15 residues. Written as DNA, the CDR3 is TGTGCCAGCACCAGGAGGGACTCTGGGGCCAACGTCCTGACTTTC. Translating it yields CASTRRDSGANVLTF.

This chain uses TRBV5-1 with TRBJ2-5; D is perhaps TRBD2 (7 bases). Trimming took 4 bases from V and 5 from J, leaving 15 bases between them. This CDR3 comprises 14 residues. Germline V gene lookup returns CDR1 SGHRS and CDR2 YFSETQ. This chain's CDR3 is CASSEGGFRETQYF. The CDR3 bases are TGCGCCAGCAGCGAGGGGGGGTTCCGGGAGACCCAGTACTTC. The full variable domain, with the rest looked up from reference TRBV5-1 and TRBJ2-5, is KAGVTQTPRYLIKTRGQQVTLSCSPISGHRSVSWYQQTPGQGLQFLFEYFSETQRNKGNFPGRFSGRQFSNSRSEMNVSTLELGDSALYLCASSEGGFRETQYFGPGTRLLVL.

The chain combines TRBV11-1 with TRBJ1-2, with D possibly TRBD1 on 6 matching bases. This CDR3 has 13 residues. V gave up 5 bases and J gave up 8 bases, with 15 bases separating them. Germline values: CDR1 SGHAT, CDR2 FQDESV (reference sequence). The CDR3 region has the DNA TGTGCCAGCAGCCCAGGACAGAGAGGAGGCTACACCTTC. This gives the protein CASSPGQRGGYTF.